This TCR beta chain was documented in a study of post-analysis software for immune sequencing data (dated by TCRdb to about 2015). Background for the entire study: Relapsing-remitting, secondary progressive and progressive-relapsing multiple sclerosis were recorded as disease courses, and subtype annotation was lacking for some patients. A subset of samples was prepared in parallel using single-end sample barcoding, then pooled and co-amplified after Illumina adapter ligation. Patient repertoires were compared against about twelve previously published healthy control repertoires from donors aged about 6 to 27 years. Beyond this particular receptor, the publication reports: Significantly lower normalized Chao1 diversity was found in multiple sclerosis patients than in controls, suggesting substantial peripheral T-cell clonal expansion. The multiple sclerosis patient group was slightly younger than the control group. Direct clustering with F measure showed strong co-clustering of samples prepared in the same batch, prompting a batch-effect correction. Significantly higher frequencies in patients than in controls were found for about 5 TRBV segments, including TRBV5-6, TRBV5-1 and TRBV20-1.

This clonotype was recorded a few times. Its binding antigen is unknown. Base qualities are not at hand, and no much larger clone is one base apart. TCR beta repertoires were profiled from peripheral blood of 10 to 15 young patients with multiple sclerosis to demonstrate the VDJtools post-analysis software. The patients with multiple sclerosis were children and adolescents between about 6 and 17 years of age. The library was produced with PCR. For sequencing, an Illumina HiSeq 2500 was employed. Unique molecular identifiers were incorporated into TCR beta cDNA libraries to reduce PCR and sequencing biases. Per 1 to 10 million input T cells, approximately 500,000 cDNA molecules were obtained, such that each molecule approximated one T cell. The patient libraries were prepared and sequenced using the same protocol as the earlier healthy control dataset. Within a given batch, samples were prepared together, multiplexed and sequenced on the same HiSeq lane. The original methods were these. MIGEC handled the raw barcoded reads, throwing out single-read molecular identifier groups before consensus assembly and CDR3 extraction. Clonotype tables were post-analysed with VDJtools, normalizing diversity by down-sampling all datasets to the smallest sample size. In repertoire overlap clustering, CDR3 amino acid sequences, but not nucleotide sequences, were matched to correct batch-related cross-sample contamination. The public reads were reprocessed in TCRdb via fastp at Q25 and MiXCR, keeping in-frame beta chains. Rows merge per CDR3 protein into single entries with the most common DNA and genes. The V and J calls were not made by the authors but by TCRdb's processing. The sample table holds 350,000 to 500,000 distinct CDR3 sequences, of which approximately 39% were seen once. About 8% of the sample is held by the ten biggest clonotypes.

The CDR3, from cysteine to phenylalanine, totals 13 residues. Left in the record is the CDR3 DNA by itself, 39 bases read in frame from the first base. Trimmed from V: 7 bases; trimmed from J: 10 bases; junction bases lacking a gene match: 12. The specimen sequenced was blood. The TCR was taken from a girl aged 2-10 years with multiple sclerosis. This sequence uses TRBV12-3 or TRBV12-4 and TRBJ1-1; 7 bases in the junction line up with TRBD1. The CDR3 in this case is CASTPTGRLRAFF. The nucleotides read TGTGCCAGCACCCCGACAGGGAGACTGCGAGCTTTCTTT.